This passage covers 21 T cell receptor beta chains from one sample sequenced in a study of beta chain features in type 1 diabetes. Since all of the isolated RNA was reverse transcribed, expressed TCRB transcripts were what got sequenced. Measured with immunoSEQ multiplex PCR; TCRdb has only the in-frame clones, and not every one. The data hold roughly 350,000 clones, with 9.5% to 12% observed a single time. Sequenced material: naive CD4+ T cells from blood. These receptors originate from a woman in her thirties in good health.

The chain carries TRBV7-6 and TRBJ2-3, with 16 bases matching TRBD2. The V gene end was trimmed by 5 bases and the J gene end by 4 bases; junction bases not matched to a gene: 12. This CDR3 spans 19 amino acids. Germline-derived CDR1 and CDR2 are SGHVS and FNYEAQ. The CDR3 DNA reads TGTGCCAGCAGCCCCCGCCCGGGACTAGCGGGAGGGCTCCCAGATACGCAGTATTTT. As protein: CASSPRPGLAGGLPDTQYF.

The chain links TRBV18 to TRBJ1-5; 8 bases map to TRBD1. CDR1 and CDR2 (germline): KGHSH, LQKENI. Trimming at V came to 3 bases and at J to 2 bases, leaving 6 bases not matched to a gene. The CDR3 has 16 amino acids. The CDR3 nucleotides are TGTGCCAGCTCACCCCCGACGGGACAGGGCAATCAGCCCCAGCATTTT. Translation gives CASSPPTGQGNQPQHF.

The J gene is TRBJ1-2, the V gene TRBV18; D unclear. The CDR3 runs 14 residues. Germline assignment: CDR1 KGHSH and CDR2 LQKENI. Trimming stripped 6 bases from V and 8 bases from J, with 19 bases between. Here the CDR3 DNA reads TGTGCCAGCTCCCCAGAACCTCTATCGTCCGGCTACACCTTC. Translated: CASSPEPLSSGYTF.

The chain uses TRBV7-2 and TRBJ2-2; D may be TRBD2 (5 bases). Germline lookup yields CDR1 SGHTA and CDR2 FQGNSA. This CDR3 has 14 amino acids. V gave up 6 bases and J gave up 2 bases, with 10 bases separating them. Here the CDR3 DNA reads TGTGCCAGCAGGCCAAGCGGAAACACCGGGGAGCTGTTTTTT. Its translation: CASRPSGNTGELFF. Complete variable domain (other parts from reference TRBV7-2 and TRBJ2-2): GAGVSQSPSNKVTEKGKDVELRCDPISGHTALYWYRQSLGQGLEFLIYFQGNSAPDKSGLPSDRFSAERTGGSVSTLTIQRTQQEDSAVYLCASRPSGNTGELFFGEGSRLTVL.

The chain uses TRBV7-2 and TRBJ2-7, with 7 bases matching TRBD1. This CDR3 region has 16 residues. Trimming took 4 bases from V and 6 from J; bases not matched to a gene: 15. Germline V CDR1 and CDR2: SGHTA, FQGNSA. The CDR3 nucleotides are TGTGCCAGCAGCTACCTACAGGGGCGGGTAGTGTCCGAGCAGTACTTC. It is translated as CASSYLQGRVVSEQYF.

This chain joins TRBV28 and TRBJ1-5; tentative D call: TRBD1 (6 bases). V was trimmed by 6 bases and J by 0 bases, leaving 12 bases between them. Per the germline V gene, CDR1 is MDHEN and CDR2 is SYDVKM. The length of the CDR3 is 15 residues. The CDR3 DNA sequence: TGTGCCAGCAGGATACAGGGCTATAGCAATCAGCCCCAGCATTTT. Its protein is CASRIQGYSNQPQHF.

The CDR3 region has the DNA TGTGCCAGCAGCTTAGCCGGACTAGCGGGCAATGAGCAGTTCTTC. Translating it yields CASSLAGLAGNEQFF. The chain combines TRBV7-6 with TRBJ2-1, with TRBD2 matching 11 bases. After removal of 0 bases from V and 6 bases from J, the junction contained 1 base not matched to a gene. CDR3 length equals 15 residues. Germline-derived CDR1 and CDR2 are SGHVS and FNYEAQ.

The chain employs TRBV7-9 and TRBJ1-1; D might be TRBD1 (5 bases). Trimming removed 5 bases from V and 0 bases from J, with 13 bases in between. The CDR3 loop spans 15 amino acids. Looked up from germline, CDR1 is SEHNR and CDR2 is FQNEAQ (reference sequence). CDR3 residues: CASSPLGLMNTEAFF. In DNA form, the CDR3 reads TGTGCCAGCAGCCCCCTGGGGCTTATGAACACTGAAGCTTTCTTT.

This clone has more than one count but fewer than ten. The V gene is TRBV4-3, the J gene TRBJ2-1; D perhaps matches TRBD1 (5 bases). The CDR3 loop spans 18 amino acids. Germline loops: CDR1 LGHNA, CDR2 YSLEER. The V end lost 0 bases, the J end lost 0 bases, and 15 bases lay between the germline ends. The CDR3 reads CASSQDRQKWGSYNEQFF. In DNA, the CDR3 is TGCGCCAGCAGCCAAGACCGACAGAAGTGGGGCTCCTACAATGAGCAGTTCTTC.

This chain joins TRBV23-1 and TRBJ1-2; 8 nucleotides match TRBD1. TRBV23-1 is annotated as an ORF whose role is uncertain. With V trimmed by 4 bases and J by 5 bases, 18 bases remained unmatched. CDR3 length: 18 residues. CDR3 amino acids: CASSRHPDRALGLYGYTF. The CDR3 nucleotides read TGCGCCAGCAGTCGACACCCGGACAGGGCATTGGGTTTGTATGGCTACACCTTC.

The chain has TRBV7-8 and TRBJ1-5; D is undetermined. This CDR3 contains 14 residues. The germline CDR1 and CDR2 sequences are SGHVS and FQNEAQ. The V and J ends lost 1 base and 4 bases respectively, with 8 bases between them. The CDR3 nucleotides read TGTGCCAGCAGCTTAGTGGCGGAGAATCAGCCCCAGCATTTT. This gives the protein CASSLVAENQPQHF.

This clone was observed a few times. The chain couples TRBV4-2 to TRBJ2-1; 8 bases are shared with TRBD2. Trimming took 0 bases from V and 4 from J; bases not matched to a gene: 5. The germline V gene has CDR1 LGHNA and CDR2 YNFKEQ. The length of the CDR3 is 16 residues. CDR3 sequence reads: CASSQDGAGAYNEQFF. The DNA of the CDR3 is TGTGCCAGCAGCCAAGATGGAGCGGGAGCGTACAATGAGCAGTTCTTC.

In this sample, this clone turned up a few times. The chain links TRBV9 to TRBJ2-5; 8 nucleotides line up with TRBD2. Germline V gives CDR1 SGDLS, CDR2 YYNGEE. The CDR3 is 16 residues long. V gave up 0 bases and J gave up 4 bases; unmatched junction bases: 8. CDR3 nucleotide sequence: TGTGCCAGCAGCGTAGAACGAGCGGGAGAGGCAGAGACCCAGTACTTC. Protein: CASSVERAGEAETQYF.

The CDR3 DNA sequence: TGTGCCAGCAGCCAAACGGAGGGCTACACCTTC. This translates into CASSQTEGYTF. The rearrangement joins TRBV16 to TRBJ1-2; D uncertain. Trimming removed 2 bases from V and 8 bases from J, with 6 bases in between. This CDR3 has 11 residues. Germline V gene lookup returns CDR1 KGHSY and CDR2 FQNENV. Full variable domain (remainder filled in from reference TRBV16 and TRBJ1-2): GEEVAQTPKHLVRGEGQKAKLYCAPIKGHSYVFWYQQVLKNEFKFLISFQNENVFDETGMPKERFSAKCLPNSPCSLEIQATKLEDSAVYFCASSQTEGYTFGSGTRLTVV.

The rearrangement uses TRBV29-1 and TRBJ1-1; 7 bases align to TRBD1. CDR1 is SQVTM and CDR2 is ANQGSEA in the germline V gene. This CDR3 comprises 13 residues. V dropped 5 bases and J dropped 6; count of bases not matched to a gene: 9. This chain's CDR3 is CSVHAQGGPEAFF. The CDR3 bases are TGCAGCGTTCACGCGCAGGGGGGTCCTGAAGCTTTCTTT.

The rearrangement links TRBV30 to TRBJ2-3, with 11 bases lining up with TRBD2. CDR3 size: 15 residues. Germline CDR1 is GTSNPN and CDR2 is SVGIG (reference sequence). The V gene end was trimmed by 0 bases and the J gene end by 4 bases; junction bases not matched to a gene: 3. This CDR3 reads CAWSVLLAGADTQYF. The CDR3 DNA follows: TGTGCCTGGAGTGTACTACTAGCGGGAGCAGATACGCAGTATTTT.

The CDR3 loop is CASSLTASGEETQYF. The CDR3 region has the DNA TGTGCCAGCAGCTTAACGGCTAGCGGAGAGGAGACCCAGTACTTC. The V call is TRBV7-3, the J call TRBJ2-5; 7 positions match TRBD2. This CDR3 is 15 amino acids long. Trimming at V came to 0 bases and at J to 5 bases, leaving 6 bases not matched to a gene. Per the germline V gene, CDR1 is SGHTA and CDR2 is FQGTGA.

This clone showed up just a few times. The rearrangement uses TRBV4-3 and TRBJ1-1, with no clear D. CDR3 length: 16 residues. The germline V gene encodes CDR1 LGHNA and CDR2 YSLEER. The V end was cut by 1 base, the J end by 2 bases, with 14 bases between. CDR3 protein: CASSQAVGRSNTEAFF. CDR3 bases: TGCGCCAGCAGCCAAGCGGTTGGTAGGAGTAACACTGAAGCTTTCTTT.

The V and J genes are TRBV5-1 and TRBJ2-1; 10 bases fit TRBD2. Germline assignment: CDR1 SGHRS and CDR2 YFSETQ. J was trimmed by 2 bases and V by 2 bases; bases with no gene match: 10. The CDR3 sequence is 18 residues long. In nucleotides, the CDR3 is TGCGCCAGCAGCTTAAGAGGGCTAGCGGGAGCCACCTACAATGAGCAGTTCTTC. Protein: CASSLRGLAGATYNEQFF. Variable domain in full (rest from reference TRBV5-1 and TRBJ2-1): KAGVTQTPRYLIKTRGQQVTLSCSPISGHRSVSWYQQTPGQGLQFLFEYFSETQRNKGNFPGRFSGRQFSNSRSEMNVSTLELGDSALYLCASSLRGLAGATYNEQFFGPGTRLTVL.

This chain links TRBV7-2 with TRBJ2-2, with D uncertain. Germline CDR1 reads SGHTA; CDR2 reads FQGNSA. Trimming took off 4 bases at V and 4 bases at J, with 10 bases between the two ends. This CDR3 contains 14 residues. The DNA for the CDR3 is TGTGCCAGCAGCTCCAGACAAGGCACCGGGGAGCTGTTTTTT. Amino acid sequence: CASSSRQGTGELFF.

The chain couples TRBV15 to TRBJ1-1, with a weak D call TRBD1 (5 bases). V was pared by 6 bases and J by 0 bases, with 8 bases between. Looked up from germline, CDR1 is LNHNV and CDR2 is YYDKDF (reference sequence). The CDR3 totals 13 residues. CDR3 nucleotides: TGTGCCACCAGGGGAGGGGTGAACACTGAAGCTTTCTTT. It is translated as CATRGGVNTEAFF.